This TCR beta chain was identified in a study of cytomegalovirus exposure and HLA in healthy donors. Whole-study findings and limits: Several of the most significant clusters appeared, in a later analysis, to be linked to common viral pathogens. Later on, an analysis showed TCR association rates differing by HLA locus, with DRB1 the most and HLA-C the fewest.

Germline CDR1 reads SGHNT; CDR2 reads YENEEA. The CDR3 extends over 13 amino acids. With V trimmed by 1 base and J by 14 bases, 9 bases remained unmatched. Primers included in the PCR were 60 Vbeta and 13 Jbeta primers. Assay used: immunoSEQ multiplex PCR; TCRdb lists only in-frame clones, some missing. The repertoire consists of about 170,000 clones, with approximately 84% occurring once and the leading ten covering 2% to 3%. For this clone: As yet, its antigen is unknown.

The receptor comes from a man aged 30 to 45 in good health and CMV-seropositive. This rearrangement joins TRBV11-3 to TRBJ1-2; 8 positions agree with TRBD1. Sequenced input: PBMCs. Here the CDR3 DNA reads TGTGCCAGCAGCTTAGCGTACAGGGGGGCGAATACCTTC. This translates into CASSLAYRGANTF.